These 19 T cell receptor beta chains were sequenced from one sample in a study of blood T cells in healthy people across ages. Then a second PCR, running roughly 6 to 11 cycles, was carried out with a sample-barcoded 5' primer and a J-beta primer mix. Each CDR3 protein gets one entry after TCRdb re-called the 5' RACE reads with MiXCR. The table shows 700,000 to 900,000 distinct CDR3 sequences, with less than 70% occurring only once. Sequencing was carried out using blood. These receptors were collected from an elderly man in good health.

The chain employs TRBV6-2 or TRBV6-3 and TRBJ2-7, with D tentatively TRBD2 (6 bases). This CDR3 region has 15 residues. In germline, CDR1 is MNHEY, CDR2 SVGEGT. V lost 2 bases to trimming and J lost 1 base, with 12 bases between them. This CDR3 reads CASSYGGLGSYEQYF. The CDR3 region has the DNA TGTGCCAGCAGTTACGGGGGACTGGGTTCCTACGAGCAGTACTTC.

This clonotype was counted a single time. The gene calls are TRBV20-1 and TRBJ2-2, with 7 nucleotides matching TRBD2. From germline, CDR1 is DFQATT and CDR2 SNEGSKA (reference sequence). The CDR3 has 15 amino acids. V lost 0 bases and J lost 5; bases outside the gene matches: 6. The CDR3 bases are TGCAGTGCTAGAGATGCGGGAGTGGCTACCGGGGAGCTGTTTTTT. It codes for CSARDAGVATGELFF.

The table lists this clonotype with a few counts. CDR3 residues: CSFHSGGRTEAFF. The CDR3 bases are TGCAGTTTTCATTCAGGGGGACGGACTGAAGCTTTCTTT. The rearrangement joins TRBV29-1 to TRBJ1-1; TRBD1 matches 7 bases. Germline lookup yields CDR1 SQVTM and CDR2 ANQGSEA. The CDR3 is 13 residues long.

About this clonotype itself: Sequence at one end of the junction differs from germline and may be a read error. The chain has TRBV7-9 and TRBJ2-1, with 13 nucleotides matching TRBD2. The V gene's germline CDR1 is SEHNR and CDR2 FQNEAQ (reference sequence). The CDR3 spans 16 residues. Written as DNA, the CDR3 is TGTGCCAGCAGCCCGTCCGGCGATGGGGGACTAGCGGGAATGTACTTC. Its translation is CASSPSGDGGLAGMYF.

This chain joins TRBV12-3 or TRBV12-4 and TRBJ2-3; TRBD2 matches 8 bases. V lost 4 bases and J lost 1; bases outside the gene matches: 4. This CDR3 is 15 amino acids long. The CDR3 bases are TGTGCCAGCAGTTCGGGAGGGCCCGGCACAGATACGCAGTATTTT. Its translation is CASSSGGPGTDTQYF.

The chain joins TRBV20-1 to TRBJ1-1; D is unclear. In germline, CDR1 is DFQATT, CDR2 SNEGSKA (reference sequence). The V gene lost 0 bases and the J gene lost 1 base, with 12 bases spanning the gap. The CDR3 runs 15 residues. The CDR3 reads CSARDPQRGNTEAFF. CDR3 sequence (DNA): TGCAGTGCTAGAGATCCGCAGCGGGGGAACACTGAAGCTTTCTTT.

This chain uses TRBV18 with TRBJ2-1, with TRBD1 matching 10 bases. V was clipped by 3 bases and J by 10 bases; unmatched bases: 9. The CDR3 runs to 15 residues. Germline values: CDR1 KGHSH, CDR2 LQKENI. CDR3 amino acids: CASSPGTGALGEQFF. CDR3 sequence (DNA): TGTGCCAGCTCACCCGGGACAGGGGCCTTAGGGGAGCAGTTCTTC.

This clonotype was seen only a few times. This sequence joins TRBV4-2 and TRBJ2-1; no reliable D call. This CDR3 comprises 14 residues. The V gene lost 0 bases and the J gene lost 3 bases, with 6 bases spanning the gap. Germline assignment: CDR1 LGHNA and CDR2 YNFKEQ. CDR3 sequence: CASSQEASYNEQFF. The CDR3 region has the DNA TGTGCCAGCAGCCAAGAAGCTAGCTACAATGAGCAGTTCTTC.

This rearrangement joins TRBV3-1 to TRBJ2-7; 8 bases are a match to TRBD1. Germline CDR1 is LGHDT and CDR2 is YNNKEL (reference sequence). The CDR3 is 13 residues long. V shed 8 bases, J shed 6 bases, and the junction held 9 bases outside the gene matches. The CDR3 reads CASSRTGFLEQYF. In DNA, the CDR3 is TGTGCCAGCTCCAGGACAGGGTTTCTCGAGCAGTACTTC.

The V gene is TRBV20-1, the J gene TRBJ2-1; 7 bases map to TRBD2. J lost 10 bases, V lost 6 bases, and 12 bases had no gene match. The CDR3 covers 13 residues. The germline CDR1 and CDR2 sequences are DFQATT and SNEGSKA (reference sequence). The CDR3: CSARAIGTTEQFF. In DNA, the CDR3 is TGCAGTGCAAGGGCGATTGGGACTACCGAGCAGTTCTTC.

The chain uses TRBV7-2 and TRBJ2-1, with D tentatively TRBD2 (6 bases). V was cut by 1 base and J by 5 bases, with 12 bases left in between. Germline lookup yields CDR1 SGHTA and CDR2 FQGNSA. The CDR3 covers 15 residues. DNA of the CDR3: TGTGCCAGCAGCTTAGTGGGGGGAGCTAACAATGAGCAGTTCTTC. As protein: CASSLVGGANNEQFF.

V usage is TRBV11-2 and J usage is TRBJ2-5; no reliable D call. The germline gives CDR1 SGHAT, CDR2 FQNNGV. Trimming pared 5 bases from V and 2 bases from J, leaving 15 bases between. CDR3 length: 15 amino acids. CDR3 DNA sequence: TGTGCCAGCAGCCCCGCCAAACGGCGGCAAGAGACCCAGTACTTC. This gives the protein CASSPAKRRQETQYF.

The rearrangement links TRBV20-1 to TRBJ2-2, with 7 bases fitting TRBD2. V lost 6 bases to trimming and J lost 5 bases; unmatched junction nucleotides: 3. Germline V gene lookup returns CDR1 DFQATT and CDR2 SNEGSKA (reference sequence). The CDR3 spans 12 residues. In DNA form, the CDR3 reads TGCAGTGCCGGGGGAGGGACCGGGGAGCTGTTTTTT. Its translation: CSAGGGTGELFF.

The CDR3 bases are TGCAGCTCCGGCGACAGGGCGGATGGCTACACCTTC. The encoded protein is CSSGDRADGYTF. The rearrangement uses TRBV29-1 and TRBJ1-2; 7 bases line up with TRBD1. Per the germline V gene, CDR1 is SQVTM and CDR2 is ANQGSEA. V dropped 8 bases and J dropped 6; count of bases not matched to a gene: 9. The CDR3 has 12 amino acids.

The chain joins TRBV12-3 or TRBV12-4 to TRBJ2-7; D may be TRBD1 (5 bases). The CDR3 extends over 15 amino acids. The V end was cut by 1 base, the J end by 4 bases, with 14 bases between. The CDR3 nucleotides read TGTGCCAGCAGTTTAGTCCAGGGATGGATGTACGAGCAGTACTTC. It yields the protein CASSLVQGWMYEQYF.

V gene TRBV20-1 combines with J gene TRBJ2-1; D is perhaps TRBD1 (5 bases). V was trimmed by 5 bases and J by 10 bases, leaving 12 bases between them. The CDR3 has 11 amino acids. CDR1 is DFQATT, CDR2 SNEGSKA, per germline (reference sequence). This chain's CDR3 is CSAGYAGEQFF. CDR3 bases: TGCAGTGCTGGGTACGCAGGGGAGCAGTTCTTC.

About this clonotype: One end of the junction does not line up with germline, which may come from a read error. CDR3 sequence reads: CTSSLRDRGQQETQYF. In DNA form, the CDR3 reads TGTACCAGCAGCCTCCGGGACAGGGGGCAGCAAGAGACCCAGTACTTC. This chain uses TRBV3-1 with TRBJ2-5; 12 bases map to TRBD1. Germline V gene data show CDR1 as LGHDT and CDR2 as YNNKEL (reference sequence). CDR3 length: 16 residues.

V is TRBV29-1 and J is TRBJ2-1; D is unresolved. V shed 7 bases and J shed 9 bases, with 19 bases lying between them. CDR1 is SQVTM and CDR2 is ANQGSEA in the germline V gene. The CDR3 sequence is 13 residues long. CDR3 in amino acids: CSASLPHGSEQFF. As DNA, the CDR3 is TGCAGCGCCTCGCTGCCCCACGGCAGTGAGCAGTTCTTC.

V and J are TRBV28 and TRBJ2-3; D is uncertain. Trimming stripped 6 bases from V and 7 bases from J, with 5 bases between. Germline V gene lookup returns CDR1 MDHEN and CDR2 SYDVKM. This CDR3 has 10 amino acids. This chain's CDR3 is CASSGYTQYF. The CDR3 region has the DNA TGTGCCAGCAGCGGGTATACGCAGTATTTT. Using reference TRBV28 and TRBJ2-3 for the parts outside the CDR3, the full variable domain is DVKVTQSSRYLVKRTGEKVFLECVQDMDHENMFWYRQDPGLGLRLIYFSYDVKMKEKGDIPEGYSVSREKKERFSLILESASTNQTSMYLCASSGYTQYFGPGTRLTVL.